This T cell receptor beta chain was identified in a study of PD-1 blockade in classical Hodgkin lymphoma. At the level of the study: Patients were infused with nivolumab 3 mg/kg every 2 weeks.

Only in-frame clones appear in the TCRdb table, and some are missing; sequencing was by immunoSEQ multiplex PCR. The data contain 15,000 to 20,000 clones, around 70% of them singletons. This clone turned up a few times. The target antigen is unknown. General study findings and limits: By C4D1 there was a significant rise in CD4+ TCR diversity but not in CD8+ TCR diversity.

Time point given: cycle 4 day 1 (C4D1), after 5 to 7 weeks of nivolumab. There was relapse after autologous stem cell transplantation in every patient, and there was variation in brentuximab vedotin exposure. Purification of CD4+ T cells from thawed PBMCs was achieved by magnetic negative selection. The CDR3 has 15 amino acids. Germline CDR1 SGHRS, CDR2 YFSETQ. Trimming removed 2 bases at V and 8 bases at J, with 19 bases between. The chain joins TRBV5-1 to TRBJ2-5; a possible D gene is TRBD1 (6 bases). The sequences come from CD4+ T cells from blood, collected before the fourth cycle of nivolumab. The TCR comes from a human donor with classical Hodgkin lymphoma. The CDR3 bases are TGCGCCAGCAGCTTAGGACGACAGGCTCACGGAACCCAGTACTTC. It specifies CASSLGRQAHGTQYF.